Below are 12 T cell receptor beta chains sequenced from a single sample in a study of T-cell reconstitution after alpha-beta-depleted transplantation in children (dated by TCRdb to 2016 to 2017). The library was made by PCR. Sequenced on an Illumina HiSeq 2500. TCR libraries were prepared with molecular barcoding, using unique molecular identifiers to normalize TCRbeta repertoire quantification. The raw public reads went through TCRdb reprocessing: fastp at Q25, MiXCR clone calling, in-frame beta chains kept. Rows merge per CDR3 protein into single entries with the most common DNA and genes. Across this sample there are around 580,000 distinct CDR3 sequences, with over 25% seen only once. Clones ranked in the top ten supply 35% to 40% of the sample. The treatment or condition tag for this specimen amounts to: allogeneic hematopoietic cell transplantation with graft depleted of TCRalphabeta T cells and CD19 B cells.

This sample comprised PBMCs, obtained before TCRalphabeta/CD19-depleted stem cell transplant. The receptor source for this set is a boy younger than two with Wiskott-Aldrich syndrome, due to receive a stem cell transplant.

This clonotype was seen a few times. The chain links TRBV19 to TRBJ2-1; 10 bases map to TRBD2. The ends lost 5 bases at V and 1 base at J; junction bases unmatched: 5. The CDR3 sequence is 16 residues long. Per the germline V gene, CDR1 is LNHDA and CDR2 is SQIVND (reference sequence). In DNA form, the CDR3 reads TGTGCCAGTAGTCCTACAGCGGGAGGGTCCTACAATGAGCAGTTCTTC. It translates to CASSPTAGGSYNEQFF.

This clonotype was seen only a few times. The rearrangement uses TRBV29-1 and TRBJ2-1, with a tentative D call TRBD2 (6 bases). CDR3 length equals 16 residues. V lost 4 bases, J lost 6 bases, and 22 bases lay in between. Germline loops: CDR1 SQVTM, CDR2 ANQGSEA. CDR3 region: CSVAYLLTREGNEQFF. The CDR3 region has the DNA TGCAGCGTTGCCTACCTATTGACTAGAGAGGGCAATGAGCAGTTCTTC.

The chain joins TRBV7-8 to TRBJ1-5, with 10 nucleotides matching TRBD1. V lost 3 bases and J lost 5; bases outside the gene matches: 4. In germline, CDR1 is SGHVS, CDR2 FQNEAQ. CDR3 length equals 15 residues. CDR3 sequence (DNA): TGTGCCAGCAGCTTGGCGGGACAGGGGCATCAGCCCCAGCATTTT. Its translation: CASSLAGQGHQPQHF.

The V call is TRBV6-1, the J call TRBJ2-1; the D gene is possibly TRBD2 (6 bases). Trimming cost V 6 bases and J 3 bases, with 18 bases left between them. This CDR3 contains 16 residues. Germline lookup yields CDR1 MNHNS and CDR2 SASEGT. The CDR3 sequence: CASRTGLTQFYNEQFF. The CDR3 coding sequence is TGTGCCAGCAGAACGGGACTGACTCAATTCTACAATGAGCAGTTCTTC.

The table lists this clonotype with a few counts. The gene calls are TRBV20-1 and TRBJ2-7, with D unclear. The germline V gene has CDR1 DFQATT and CDR2 SNEGSKA (reference sequence). The CDR3 runs 14 residues. V was pared by 3 bases and J by 2 bases, with 14 bases between. The CDR3 nucleotides are TGCAGTGCTAGTTACGAGACATACCCCTACGAGCAGTACTTC. Its protein is CSASYETYPYEQYF.

The chain uses TRBV20-1 and TRBJ2-1; 11 nucleotides align to TRBD2. The CDR3 covers 14 residues. Unmatched junction bases numbered 6, after V lost 6 bases and J lost 5 bases. CDR1 and CDR2 (germline): DFQATT, SNEGSKA (reference sequence). CDR3 region: CSADSGRADNEQFF. CDR3 coding DNA: TGCAGTGCAGATAGCGGGAGGGCTGACAATGAGCAGTTCTTC.

This clonotype has just a few counts. The CDR3 DNA is TGCAGTGCTAGCGTCAGGGGGGAGAGCTCCTATAATTCACCCCTCCACTTT. This sequence encodes CSASVRGESSYNSPLHF. The chain combines TRBV20-1 with TRBJ1-6; the match to TRBD1 covers 7 bases. Germline lookup yields CDR1 DFQATT and CDR2 SNEGSKA (reference sequence). The CDR3 has 17 residues. The V gene end was trimmed by 3 bases and the J gene end by 0 bases; junction bases not matched to a gene: 8.

This clonotype was detected once. The J gene is TRBJ2-7, the V gene TRBV29-1; D is tentatively TRBD1 or TRBD2 (5 bases each). The CDR3 is 13 residues long. Trimming stripped 0 bases from V and 6 bases from J, with 12 bases between. Germline loops: CDR1 SQVTM, CDR2 ANQGSEA. This CDR3 reads CSVEDRAGSEQYF. In DNA form, the CDR3 reads TGCAGCGTTGAAGATCGAGCAGGGAGCGAGCAGTACTTC.

The chain carries TRBV5-4 and TRBJ2-1, with D tentatively TRBD2 (6 bases). Germline assignment: CDR1 SGHNT and CDR2 YYREEE (reference sequence). This CDR3 spans 15 amino acids. Trimming removed 3 bases at V and 2 bases at J, with 12 bases between. This chain's CDR3 is CASSSPSEAYNEQFF. The CDR3 DNA sequence: TGTGCCAGCAGCTCTCCTAGCGAGGCCTACAATGAGCAGTTCTTC.

In this sample, this clonotype turned up a few times. V gene TRBV4-1 combines with J gene TRBJ2-7; tentative D call: TRBD2 (6 bases). CDR1 and CDR2 (germline): MGHRA, YSYEKL. V lost 0 bases and J lost 6, with 6 bases in between. The CDR3 loop spans 12 amino acids. CDR3 DNA: TGCGCCAGCAGCCAAGACGGGGGCGAGCAGTACTTC. It codes for CASSQDGGEQYF.

The rearrangement joins TRBV10-3 to TRBJ2-2, with D hard to call. Between the trimmed V and J ends, which lost 2 bases and 4 bases, there was a span of 11 bases. CDR3 size: 15 residues. The germline CDR1 and CDR2 sequences are ENHRY and SYGVKD. This CDR3 is CAISEGLSVTGELFF. In DNA, the CDR3 is TGTGCCATCAGTGAGGGGTTGTCGGTCACCGGGGAGCTGTTTTTT.

The table lists this clonotype with a few counts. The V gene is TRBV7-2, the J gene TRBJ1-2; 7 nucleotides agree with TRBD1. Germline CDR1 SGHTA, CDR2 FQGNSA. The CDR3 runs to 15 residues. Unmatched junction bases numbered 11, after V lost 5 bases and J lost 5 bases. As DNA, the CDR3 is TGTGCCAGCAGCCCGTACCCCGGGACAGTTTATGGCTACACCTTC. Translating gives CASSPYPGTVYGYTF.